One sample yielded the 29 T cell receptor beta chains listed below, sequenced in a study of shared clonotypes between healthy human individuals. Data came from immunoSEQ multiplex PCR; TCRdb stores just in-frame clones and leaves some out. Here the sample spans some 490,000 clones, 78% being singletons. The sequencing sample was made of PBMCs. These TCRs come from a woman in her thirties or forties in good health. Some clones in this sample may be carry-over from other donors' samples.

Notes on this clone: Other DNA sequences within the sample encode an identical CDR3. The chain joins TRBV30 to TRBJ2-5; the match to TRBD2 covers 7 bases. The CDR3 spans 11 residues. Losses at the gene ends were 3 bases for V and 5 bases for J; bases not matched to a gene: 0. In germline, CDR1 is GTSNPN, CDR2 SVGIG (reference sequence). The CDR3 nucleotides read TGTGCCTGGAGCGGGGGGGAGACCCAGTACTTC. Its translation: CAWSGGETQYF. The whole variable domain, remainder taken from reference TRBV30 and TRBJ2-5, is SQTIHQWPATLVQPVGSPLSLECTVEGTSNPNLYWYRQAAGRGLQLLFYSVGIGQISSEVPQNLSASRPQDRQFILSSKKLLLSDSGFYLCAWSGGETQYFGPGTRLLVL.

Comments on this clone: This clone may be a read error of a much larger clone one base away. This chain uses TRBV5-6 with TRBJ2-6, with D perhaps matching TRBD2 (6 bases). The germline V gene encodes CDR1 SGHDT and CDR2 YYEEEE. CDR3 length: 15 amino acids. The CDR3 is CASSWGVSRANVLTF. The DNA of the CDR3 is TGTGCCAGCAGCTGGGGGGTCTCTAGGGCCAACGTCCTGACTTTC.

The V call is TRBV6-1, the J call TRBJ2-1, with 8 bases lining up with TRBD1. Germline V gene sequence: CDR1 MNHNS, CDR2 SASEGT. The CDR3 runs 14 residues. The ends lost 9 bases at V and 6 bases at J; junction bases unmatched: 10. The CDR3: CASWETGVGNEQFF. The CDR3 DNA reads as TGTGCCAGTTGGGAGACAGGGGTCGGCAATGAGCAGTTCTTC.

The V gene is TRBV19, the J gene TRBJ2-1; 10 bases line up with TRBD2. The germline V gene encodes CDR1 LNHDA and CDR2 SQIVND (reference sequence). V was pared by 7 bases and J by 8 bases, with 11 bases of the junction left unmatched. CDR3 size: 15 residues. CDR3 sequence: CASKQREGLGDEQFF. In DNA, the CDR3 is TGTGCCAGTAAACAGCGGGAGGGCCTGGGTGATGAGCAGTTCTTC.

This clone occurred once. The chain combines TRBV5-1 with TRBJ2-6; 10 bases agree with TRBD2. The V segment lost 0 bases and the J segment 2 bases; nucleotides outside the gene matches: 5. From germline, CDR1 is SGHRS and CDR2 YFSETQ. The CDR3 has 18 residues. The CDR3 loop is CASSLGRLAGAGANVLTF. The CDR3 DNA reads TGCGCCAGCAGCTTGGGCAGGCTAGCGGGGGCTGGGGCCAACGTCCTGACTTTC.

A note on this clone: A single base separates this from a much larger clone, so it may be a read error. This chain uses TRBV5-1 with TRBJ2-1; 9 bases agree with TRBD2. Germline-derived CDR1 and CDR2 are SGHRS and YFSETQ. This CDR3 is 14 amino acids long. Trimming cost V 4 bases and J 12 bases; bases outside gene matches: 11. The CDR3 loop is CASSVAGDGVGQFF. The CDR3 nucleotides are TGCGCCAGCAGCGTAGCGGGAGACGGGGTTGGGCAGTTCTTC.

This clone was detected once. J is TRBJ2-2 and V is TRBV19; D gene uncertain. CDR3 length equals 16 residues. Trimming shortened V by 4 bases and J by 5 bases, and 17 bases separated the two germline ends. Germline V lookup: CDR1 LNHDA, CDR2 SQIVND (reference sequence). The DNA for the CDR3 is TGTGCCAGTAGTACTCGGTTTAACTCGCGGACCGGGGAGCTGTTTTTT. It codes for CASSTRFNSRTGELFF. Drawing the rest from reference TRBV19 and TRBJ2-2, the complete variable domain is DGGITQSPKYLFRKEGQNVTLSCEQNLNHDAMYWYRQDPGQGLRLIYYSQIVNDFQKGDIAEGYSVSREKKESFPLTVTSAQKNPTAFYLCASSTRFNSRTGELFFGEGSRLTVL.

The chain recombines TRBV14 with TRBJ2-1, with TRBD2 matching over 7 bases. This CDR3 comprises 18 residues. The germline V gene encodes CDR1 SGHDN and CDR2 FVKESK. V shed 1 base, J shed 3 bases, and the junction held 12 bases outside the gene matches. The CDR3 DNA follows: TGTGCCAGCAGCCAAGTCGGGAACGGGAGGTTACTCTACAATGAGCAGTTCTTC. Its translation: CASSQVGNGRLLYNEQFF.

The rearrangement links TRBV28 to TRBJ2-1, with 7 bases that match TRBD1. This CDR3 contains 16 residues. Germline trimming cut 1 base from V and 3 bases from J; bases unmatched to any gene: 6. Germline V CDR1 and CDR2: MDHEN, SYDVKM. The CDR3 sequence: CASSLYRRQGYNEQFF. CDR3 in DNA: TGTGCCAGCAGTTTATACCGCAGACAGGGCTACAATGAGCAGTTCTTC.

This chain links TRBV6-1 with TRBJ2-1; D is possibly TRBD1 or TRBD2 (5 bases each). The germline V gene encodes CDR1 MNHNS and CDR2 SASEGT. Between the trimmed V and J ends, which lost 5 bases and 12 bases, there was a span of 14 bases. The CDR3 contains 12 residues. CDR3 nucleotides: TGTGCCAGCAGTTATATGGGGACGGGGCAGTTCTTC. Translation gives CASSYMGTGQFF.

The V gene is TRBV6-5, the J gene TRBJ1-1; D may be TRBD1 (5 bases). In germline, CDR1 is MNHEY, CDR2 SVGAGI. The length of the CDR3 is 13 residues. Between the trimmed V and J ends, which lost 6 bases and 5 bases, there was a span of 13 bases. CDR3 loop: CASSPFRETEAFF. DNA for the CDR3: TGTGCCAGCAGCCCTTTCAGGGAGACTGAAGCTTTCTTT.

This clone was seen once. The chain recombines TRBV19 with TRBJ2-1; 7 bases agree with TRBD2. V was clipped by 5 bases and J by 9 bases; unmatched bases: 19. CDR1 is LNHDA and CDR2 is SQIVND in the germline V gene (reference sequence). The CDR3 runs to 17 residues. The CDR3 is CASSHPGDMTSTAEQFF. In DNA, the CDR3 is TGTGCCAGTAGTCATCCGGGGGATATGACTAGCACGGCTGAGCAGTTCTTC. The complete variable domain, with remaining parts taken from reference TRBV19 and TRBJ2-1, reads DGGITQSPKYLFRKEGQNVTLSCEQNLNHDAMYWYRQDPGQGLRLIYYSQIVNDFQKGDIAEGYSVSREKKESFPLTVTSAQKNPTAFYLCASSHPGDMTSTAEQFFGPGTRLTVL.

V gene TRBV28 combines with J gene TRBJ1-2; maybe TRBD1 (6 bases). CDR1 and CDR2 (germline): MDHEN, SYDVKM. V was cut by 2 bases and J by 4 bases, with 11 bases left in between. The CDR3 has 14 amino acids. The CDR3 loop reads CASSLGGAGYGYTF. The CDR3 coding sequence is TGTGCCAGCAGTTTAGGGGGCGCAGGCTATGGCTACACCTTC.

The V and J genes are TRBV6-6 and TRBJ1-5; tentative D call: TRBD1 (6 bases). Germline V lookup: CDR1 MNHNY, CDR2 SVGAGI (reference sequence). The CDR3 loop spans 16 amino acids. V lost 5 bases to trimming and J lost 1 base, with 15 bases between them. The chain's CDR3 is CASSDLRGLSNQPQHF. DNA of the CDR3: TGTGCCAGCAGTGACTTAAGGGGGTTAAGCAATCAGCCCCAGCATTTT.

Here the CDR3 DNA reads TGTGCCAGCAGCTTGGGCAGGACCCAAGGGCAGTTCTTC. Encoded protein: CASSLGRTQGQFF. V and J are TRBV11-3 and TRBJ2-1, with D uncertain. There are 13 residues in the CDR3. V was clipped by 3 bases and J by 12 bases, with 15 bases between them. Germline V lookup: CDR1 SGHNT, CDR2 YENEEA.

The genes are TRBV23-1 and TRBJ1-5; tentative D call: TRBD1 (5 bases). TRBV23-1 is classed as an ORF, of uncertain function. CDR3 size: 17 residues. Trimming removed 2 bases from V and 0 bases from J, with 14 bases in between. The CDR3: CASSQHGHQYSNQPQHF. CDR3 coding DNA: TGCGCCAGCAGTCAACACGGACACCAATATAGCAATCAGCCCCAGCATTTT.

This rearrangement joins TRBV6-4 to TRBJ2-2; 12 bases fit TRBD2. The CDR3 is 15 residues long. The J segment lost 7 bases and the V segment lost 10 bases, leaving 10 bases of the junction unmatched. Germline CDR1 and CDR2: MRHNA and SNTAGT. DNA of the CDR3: TGTGCCACCTCCCCGACTAGCGGGAGTAACGGGGAGCTGTTTTTT. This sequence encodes CATSPTSGSNGELFF.

This CDR3 reads CASSLQGFNEQFF. The CDR3 nucleotides are TGTGCCAGCAGTCTACAGGGTTTCAATGAGCAGTTCTTC. The chain is built from TRBV25-1 and TRBJ2-1; D is perhaps TRBD1 (6 bases). CDR1 MGHDK and CDR2 SYGVNS come from the germline V gene. V dropped 5 bases and J dropped 6 bases, with 11 bases sitting between them. This CDR3 spans 13 amino acids.

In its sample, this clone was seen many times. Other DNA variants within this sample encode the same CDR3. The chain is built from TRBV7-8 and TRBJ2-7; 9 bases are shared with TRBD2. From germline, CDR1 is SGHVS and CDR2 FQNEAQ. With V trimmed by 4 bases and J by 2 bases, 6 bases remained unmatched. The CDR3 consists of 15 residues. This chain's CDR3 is CASSSRLAATYEQYF. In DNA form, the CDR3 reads TGTGCCAGCAGCTCACGACTAGCGGCTACCTACGAGCAGTACTTC.

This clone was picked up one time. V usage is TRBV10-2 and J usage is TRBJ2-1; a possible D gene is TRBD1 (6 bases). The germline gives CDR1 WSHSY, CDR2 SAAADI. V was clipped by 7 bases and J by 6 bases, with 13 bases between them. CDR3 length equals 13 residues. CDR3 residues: CASMLQGINEQFF. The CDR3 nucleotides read TGCGCCAGCATGTTACAGGGTATCAATGAGCAGTTCTTC.

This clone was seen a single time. The CDR3 region is CASTLRFGYEQYF. CDR3 DNA sequence: TGTGCCAGCACCCTACGATTTGGCTACGAGCAGTACTTC. The chain links TRBV2 to TRBJ2-7; D uncertain. V lost 7 bases, J lost 3 bases, and 13 bases lay in between. Per the germline V gene, CDR1 is SNHLY and CDR2 is FYNNEI. This CDR3 contains 13 residues.

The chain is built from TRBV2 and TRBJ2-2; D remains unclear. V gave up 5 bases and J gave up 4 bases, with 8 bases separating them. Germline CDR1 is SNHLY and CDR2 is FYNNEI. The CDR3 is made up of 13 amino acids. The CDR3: CASSPGFTGELFF. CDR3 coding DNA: TGTGCCAGCAGTCCTGGGTTCACCGGGGAGCTGTTTTTT.

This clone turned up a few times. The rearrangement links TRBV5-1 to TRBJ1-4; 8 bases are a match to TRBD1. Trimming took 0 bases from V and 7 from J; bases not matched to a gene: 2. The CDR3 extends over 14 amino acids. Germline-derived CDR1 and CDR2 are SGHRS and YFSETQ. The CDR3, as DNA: TGCGCCAGCAGCTTGGGGACAGGGCGTGAAAAACTGTTTTTT. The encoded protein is CASSLGTGREKLFF. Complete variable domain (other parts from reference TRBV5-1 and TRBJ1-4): KAGVTQTPRYLIKTRGQQVTLSCSPISGHRSVSWYQQTPGQGLQFLFEYFSETQRNKGNFPGRFSGRQFSNSRSEMNVSTLELGDSALYLCASSLGTGREKLFFGSGTQLSVL.

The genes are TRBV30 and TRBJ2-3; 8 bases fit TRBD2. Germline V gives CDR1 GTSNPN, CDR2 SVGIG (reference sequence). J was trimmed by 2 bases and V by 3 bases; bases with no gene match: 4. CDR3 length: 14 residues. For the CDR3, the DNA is TGTGCCTGGAGAGTTAGCGGGAACACAGATACGCAGTATTTT. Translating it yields CAWRVSGNTDTQYF. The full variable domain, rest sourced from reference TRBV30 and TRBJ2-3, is SQTIHQWPATLVQPVGSPLSLECTVEGTSNPNLYWYRQAAGRGLQLLFYSVGIGQISSEVPQNLSASRPQDRQFILSSKKLLLSDSGFYLCAWRVSGNTDTQYFGPGTRLTVL.

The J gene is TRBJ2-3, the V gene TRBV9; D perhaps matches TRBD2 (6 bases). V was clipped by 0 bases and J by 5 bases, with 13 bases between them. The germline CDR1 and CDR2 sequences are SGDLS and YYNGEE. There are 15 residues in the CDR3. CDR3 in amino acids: CASSVESREIDTQYF. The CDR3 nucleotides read TGTGCCAGCAGCGTAGAGTCCCGGGAGATAGATACGCAGTATTTT.

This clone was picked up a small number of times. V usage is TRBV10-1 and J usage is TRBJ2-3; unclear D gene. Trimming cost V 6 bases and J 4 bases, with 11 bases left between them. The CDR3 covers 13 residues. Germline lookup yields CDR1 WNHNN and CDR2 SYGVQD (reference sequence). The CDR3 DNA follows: TGCGCCAGCAGGTCGGGCCTCGCAGATACGCAGTATTTT. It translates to CASRSGLADTQYF.

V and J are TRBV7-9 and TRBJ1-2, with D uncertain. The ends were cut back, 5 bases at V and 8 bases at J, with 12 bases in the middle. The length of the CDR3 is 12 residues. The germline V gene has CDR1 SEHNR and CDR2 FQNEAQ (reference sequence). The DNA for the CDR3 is TGTGCCAGCAGCCCGGAGCTATGGGGCTACACCTTC. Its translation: CASSPELWGYTF.

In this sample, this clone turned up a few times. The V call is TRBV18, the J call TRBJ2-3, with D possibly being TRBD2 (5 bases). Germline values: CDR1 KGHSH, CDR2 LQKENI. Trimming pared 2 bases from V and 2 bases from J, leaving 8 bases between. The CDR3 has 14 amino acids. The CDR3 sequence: CASSPWENTDTQYF. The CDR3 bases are TGTGCCAGCTCACCATGGGAGAACACAGATACGCAGTATTTT. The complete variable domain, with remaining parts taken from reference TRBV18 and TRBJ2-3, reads NAGVMQNPRHLVRRRGQEARLRCSPMKGHSHVYWYRQLPEEGLKFMVYLQKENIIDESGMPKERFSAEFPKEGPSILRIQQVVRGDSAAYFCASSPWENTDTQYFGPGTRLTVL.

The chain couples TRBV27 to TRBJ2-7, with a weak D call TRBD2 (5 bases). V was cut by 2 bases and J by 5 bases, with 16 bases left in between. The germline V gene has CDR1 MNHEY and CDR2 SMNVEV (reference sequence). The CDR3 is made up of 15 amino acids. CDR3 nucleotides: TGTGCCAGCAGTTTACGGCGGGCTCTCGTTGACGAGCAGTACTTC. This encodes CASSLRRALVDEQYF.